This TCR beta chain was found in a study of graft-versus-host responses after intestinal transplantation. Across the whole study: Recipients underwent multivisceral, liver-intestinal, or isolated intestinal transplants.

To note about this clone: As yet, its antigen is unknown.

V was cut by 2 bases and J by 7 bases, with 3 bases left in between. The CDR3 covers 11 residues. CDR1 is MNHEY, CDR2 SMNVEV, per germline (reference sequence). Broader study findings: Allografts carried high graft-versus-host to host-versus-graft clonal ratios in patients having graft-donor T cell macrochimerism. GvH clones were found in recipient marrow; some appeared first in ileum or blood. Early post-transplant HvG declines tracked with peak circulating GvH clone levels.

Graft tissue processing released intraepithelial and lamina propria lymphocytes. Some clones are missing from TCRdb's copy, which holds only in-frame ones; the method was immunoSEQ multiplex PCR. The top ten clones hold around a third of a sample with roughly 6,000 clones, more than 55% of them seen once. The starting material was ileum tissue, obtained roughly 310 days after intestinal transplant. This sequence was found in a human patient who received an intestinal transplant, so some T cells may come from the graft donor. V is TRBV27 and J is TRBJ2-1; no clear D gene. The chain's CDR3 is CASSLGNEQFF. The DNA of the CDR3 is TGTGCCAGCAGTTTAGGGAATGAGCAGTTCTTC.